This T cell receptor beta chain was retrieved from a study of CD8 T cells in Susac syndrome. Study-wide findings and caveats: The study conceded that its TCR sequencing and HLA analysis involved relatively few individuals.

Random-hexamer reverse transcription was applied to roughly 0.5 to 1 ug RNA. Amplification of the TCR beta CDR3 was carried out by immunoSEQ multiplex PCR, which spanned a total of 54 Vbeta and 13 Jbeta segments. TCRdb itself ran the immunoSEQ multiplex PCR reads through MiXCR, one entry per CDR3 protein. The table shows about 130,000 distinct CDR3 sequences, with 90% to 95% occurring only once. The controls were healthy donors who were matched for age and sex. TEMRA cells underwent FACS enrichment and CD8+ and CD4+ T cells underwent negative isolation. Germline loops: CDR1 SGHNT, CDR2 YYREEE (reference sequence). The CDR3 has 12 amino acids. V lost 0 bases, J lost 12 bases, and 5 bases stayed unmatched. A remark on this clonotype: The antigen remains undetermined.

This clonotype originated in a human donor in good health. Material for sequencing was CD4+ T cells from PBMCs. V and J are TRBV5-4 and TRBJ2-7; 8 bases fit TRBD2. The CDR3 reads CASSLEGLGWYF. The CDR3 nucleotides read TGTGCCAGCAGCTTGGAGGGACTAGGATGGTACTTC.